One sample yielded the 9 T cell receptor beta chains listed below, sequenced in a study of blood T cell repertoires in COVID-19 (dated by TCRdb to about 2020). Library preparation was by the immunoSEQ multiplex PCR assay. The immuneACCESS repertoire file appears here via TCRdb, limited to in-frame rearrangements. These files lack a portion of the clones; in checked studies, under half of the deficit traces to unresolved V genes, and the cause of the others is not known. The sample table contains some 240,000 clones; only one count was recorded for 82% of them. The top ten constitute about 4.8% of the sample. The source material was peripheral blood. The receptor set was obtained from a woman in her 70s with COVID-19, enrolled during active disease.

The chain employs TRBV5-4 and TRBJ2-2; 12 bases map to TRBD2. The CDR3 runs 14 residues. V was clipped by 3 bases and J by 10 bases; unmatched bases: 4. The germline CDR1 and CDR2 sequences are SGHNT and YYREEE (reference sequence). Here the CDR3 reads CASSSSGRAEELFF. The CDR3 DNA is TGTGCCAGCAGCTCTAGCGGGAGGGCCGAGGAGCTGTTTTTT.

The sample holds a few counts of this clone. The V gene is TRBV6-5, the J gene TRBJ2-1; 7 positions agree with TRBD2. J was trimmed by 0 bases and V by 8 bases; bases with no gene match: 4. The germline gives CDR1 MNHEY, CDR2 SVGAGI. This CDR3 has 14 amino acids. The CDR3 nucleotides are TGTGCCAGCGGCGGGAGTAGCTCCTACAATGAGCAGTTCTTC. This gives the protein CASGGSSSYNEQFF.

The chain recombines TRBV9 with TRBJ2-4; 9 bases fit TRBD1. The CDR3 totals 15 residues. The germline V gene has CDR1 SGDLS and CDR2 YYNGEE. V gave up 3 bases and J gave up 9 bases; unmatched junction bases: 10. Here the CDR3 reads CASSARRDRDSIQYF. As DNA, the CDR3 is TGTGCCAGCAGCGCCAGGAGGGACAGGGATAGCATTCAGTACTTC.

This clone was seen just once. This chain uses TRBV18 with TRBJ2-5, with 8 bases aligning to TRBD1. This CDR3 is 15 amino acids long. V gave up 2 bases and J gave up 2 bases; unmatched junction bases: 4. CDR1 and CDR2 from the germline V gene are KGHSH and LQKENI. The CDR3 loop reads CASSPAQGEQETQYF. CDR3 in DNA: TGTGCCAGCTCACCAGCACAGGGGGAACAAGAGACCCAGTACTTC.

V is TRBV5-1 and J is TRBJ2-1; 9 bases line up with TRBD2. The trim removed 1 base at V and 4 bases at J, leaving 6 bases unmatched. Germline lookup yields CDR1 SGHRS and CDR2 YFSETQ. This CDR3 is built from 16 residues. This CDR3 is CASSLIGTSPYNEQFF. The DNA for the CDR3 is TGCGCCAGCAGCTTGATAGGGACTAGCCCTTACAATGAGCAGTTCTTC.

The V gene is TRBV7-2, the J gene TRBJ2-7; TRBD2 matches at 12 bases. There are 15 residues in the CDR3. CDR1 SGHTA and CDR2 FQGNSA come from the germline V gene. V lost 5 bases and J lost 6; bases outside the gene matches: 8. CDR3: CASSQRTSGTGEQYF. The CDR3 nucleotides read TGTGCCAGCAGCCAGAGGACTAGCGGGACGGGCGAGCAGTACTTC.

This clone was picked up one time. The V and J genes are TRBV5-1 and TRBJ2-1, with a possible D match to TRBD1 (6 bases). Germline V CDR1 and CDR2: SGHRS, YFSETQ. Between the trimmed V and J ends, which lost 2 bases and 2 bases, there was a span of 11 bases. CDR3 length equals 15 residues. The CDR3 reads CASSFSGATYNEQFF. The CDR3 DNA follows: TGCGCCAGCAGCTTCTCAGGGGCGACCTACAATGAGCAGTTCTTC.

The CDR3 region has the DNA TGTGCCAGCAACACCGGGACAGGATTCGACAATGAGCAGTTCTTC. Protein product: CASNTGTGFDNEQFF. This chain links TRBV2 with TRBJ2-1, with 8 bases identical to TRBD1. The CDR3 totals 15 residues. The J segment lost 5 bases and the V segment lost 7 bases, leaving 10 bases of the junction unmatched. Germline-derived CDR1 and CDR2 are SNHLY and FYNNEI.

The chain recombines TRBV27 with TRBJ1-2; D remains unclear. CDR3 length equals 13 residues. In germline, CDR1 is MNHEY, CDR2 SMNVEV (reference sequence). V dropped 6 bases and J dropped 0 bases, with 8 bases sitting between them. The CDR3 loop reads CASSLEANYGYTF. Here the CDR3 DNA reads TGTGCCAGCAGCCTAGAGGCTAACTATGGCTACACCTTC.